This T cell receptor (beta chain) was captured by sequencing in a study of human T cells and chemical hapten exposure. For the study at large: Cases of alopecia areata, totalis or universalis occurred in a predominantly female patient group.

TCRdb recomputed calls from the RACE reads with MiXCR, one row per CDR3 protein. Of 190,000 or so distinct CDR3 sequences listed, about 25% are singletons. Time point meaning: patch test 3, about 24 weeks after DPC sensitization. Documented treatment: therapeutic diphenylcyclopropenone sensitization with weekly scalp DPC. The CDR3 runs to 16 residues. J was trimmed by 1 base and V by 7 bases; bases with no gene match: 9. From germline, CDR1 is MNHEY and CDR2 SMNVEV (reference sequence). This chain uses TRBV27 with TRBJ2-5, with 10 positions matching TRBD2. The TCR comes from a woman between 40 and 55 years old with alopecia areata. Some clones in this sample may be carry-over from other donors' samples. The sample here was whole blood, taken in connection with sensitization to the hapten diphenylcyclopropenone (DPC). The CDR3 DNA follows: TGTGCCAGCACCTCAGATACTAGCGGGACCCAAGAGACCCAGTACTTC. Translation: CASTSDTSGTQETQYF.